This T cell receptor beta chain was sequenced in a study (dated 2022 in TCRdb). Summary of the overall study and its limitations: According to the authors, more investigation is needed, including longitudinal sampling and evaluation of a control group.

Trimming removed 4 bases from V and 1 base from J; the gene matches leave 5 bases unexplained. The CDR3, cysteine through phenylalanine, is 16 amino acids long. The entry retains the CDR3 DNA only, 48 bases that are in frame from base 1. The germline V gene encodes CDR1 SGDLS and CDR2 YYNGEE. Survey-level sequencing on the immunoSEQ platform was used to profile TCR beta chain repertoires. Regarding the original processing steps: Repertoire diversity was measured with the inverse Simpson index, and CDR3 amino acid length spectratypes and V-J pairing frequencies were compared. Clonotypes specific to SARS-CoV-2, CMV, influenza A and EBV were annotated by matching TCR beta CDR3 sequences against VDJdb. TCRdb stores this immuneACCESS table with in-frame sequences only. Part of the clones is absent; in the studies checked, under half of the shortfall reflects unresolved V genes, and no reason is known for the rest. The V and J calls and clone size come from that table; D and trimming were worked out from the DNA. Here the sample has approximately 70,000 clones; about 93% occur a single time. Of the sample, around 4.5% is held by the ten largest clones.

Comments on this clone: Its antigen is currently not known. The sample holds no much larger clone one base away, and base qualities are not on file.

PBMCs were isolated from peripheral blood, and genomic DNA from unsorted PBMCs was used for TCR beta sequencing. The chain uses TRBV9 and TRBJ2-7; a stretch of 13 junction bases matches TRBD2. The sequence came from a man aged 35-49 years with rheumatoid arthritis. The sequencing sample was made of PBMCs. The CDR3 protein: CASSPGLAGDSYEQYF. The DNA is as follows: TGTGCCAGCAGCCCCGGACTAGCGGGGGATTCCTACGAGCAGTACTTC.